Presented here are 23 T cell receptor beta chains from one specimen sequenced in a study of cytomegalovirus exposure and HLA in healthy donors. Assay used: immunoSEQ multiplex PCR; TCRdb lists only in-frame clones, some missing. Counted here are about 74,000 clones, around 95% occurring once; the ten biggest clones make up about 1.9%. Sequencing was performed on PBMCs. The receptors here all came from a woman under 30 in good health and CMV-seropositive.

The chain combines TRBV5-1 with TRBJ2-7, with D perhaps TRBD2 (6 bases). The germline gives CDR1 SGHRS, CDR2 YFSETQ. Trimming shortened V by 4 bases and J by 7 bases, and 15 bases separated the two germline ends. The CDR3 length is 13 residues. The CDR3: CASSGPVGGEQYF. The CDR3 DNA follows: TGCGCCAGCAGCGGACCGGTGGGGGGAGAGCAGTACTTC. The complete variable domain, with remaining parts taken from reference TRBV5-1 and TRBJ2-7, reads KAGVTQTPRYLIKTRGQQVTLSCSPISGHRSVSWYQQTPGQGLQFLFEYFSETQRNKGNFPGRFSGRQFSNSRSEMNVSTLELGDSALYLCASSGPVGGEQYFGPGTRLTVT.

The chain recombines TRBV5-1 with TRBJ1-4; D is perhaps TRBD1 (6 bases). The CDR3 totals 14 residues. Germline V lookup: CDR1 SGHRS, CDR2 YFSETQ. V lost 5 bases and J lost 5, with 13 bases in between. CDR3 nucleotides: TGCGCCAGCAGACCCACCGACAGGAATGAAAAACTGTTTTTT. This codes for CASRPTDRNEKLFF.

This sequence joins TRBV7-8 and TRBJ1-2; 9 bases are a match to TRBD1. The germline V gene encodes CDR1 SGHVS and CDR2 FQNEAQ. Unmatched junction bases numbered 6, after V lost 4 bases and J lost 6 bases. The CDR3 spans 14 residues. The CDR3 here is CASSSGQGWDGYTF. The CDR3 DNA is TGTGCCAGCAGCTCTGGACAGGGGTGGGATGGCTACACCTTC.

Here the CDR3 reads CASSGGGGAHNEQFF. The DNA for the CDR3 is TGCGCCAGCTCGGGAGGGGGGGGCGCGCACAATGAGCAGTTCTTC. V usage is TRBV5-1 and J usage is TRBJ2-1; 8 bases map to TRBD2. Germline-derived CDR1 and CDR2 are SGHRS and YFSETQ. The V gene end was trimmed by 7 bases and the J gene end by 5 bases; junction bases not matched to a gene: 11. The CDR3 consists of 15 residues.

In its sample, this clone was seen once. The chain has TRBV5-6 and TRBJ2-1; 8 positions match TRBD1. The CDR3 extends over 13 amino acids. With 4 bases clipped from V and 6 bases from J, the junction kept 3 bases outside the gene matches. Germline CDR1 SGHDT, CDR2 YYEEEE. The CDR3 reads CASSPGQGNEQFF. In DNA form, the CDR3 reads TGTGCCAGCAGCCCCGGACAGGGCAATGAGCAGTTCTTC.

V is TRBV15 and J is TRBJ2-2; TRBD1 aligns across 8 bases. This CDR3 comprises 14 residues. J lost 6 bases, V lost 3 bases, and 3 bases had no gene match. Looked up from germline, CDR1 is LNHNV and CDR2 is YYDKDF (reference sequence). The CDR3 loop is CATSSRRGPGELFF. In nucleotides, the CDR3 is TGTGCCACCAGCAGCCGCAGGGGGCCCGGGGAGCTGTTTTTT.

This chain links TRBV4-2 with TRBJ2-6, with unresolved D. The CDR3 length is 15 residues. The germline CDR1 and CDR2 sequences are LGHNA and YNFKEQ. V lost 0 bases and J 0 bases, leaving 3 bases between the germline ends. CDR3 bases: TGTGCCAGCAGCCAAGAAGCCTCTGGGGCCAACGTCCTGACTTTC. This encodes CASSQEASGANVLTF.

The chain uses TRBV5-4 and TRBJ1-2; no definite D call. The CDR3 runs 13 residues. V lost 4 bases, J lost 4 bases, and 11 bases lay in between. Germline V gives CDR1 SGHNT, CDR2 YYREEE (reference sequence). CDR3 in amino acids: CASSLYLGYGYTF. The CDR3 nucleotides read TGTGCCAGCAGCCTTTACCTAGGCTATGGCTACACCTTC. Complete variable domain (other parts from reference TRBV5-4 and TRBJ1-2): ETGVTQSPTHLIKTRGQQVTLRCSSQSGHNTVSWYQQALGQGPQFIFQYYREEENGRGNFPPRFSGLQFPNYSSELNVNALELDDSALYLCASSLYLGYGYTFGSGTRLTVV.

The chain carries TRBV21-1 and TRBJ1-2; the table names TRBD1, a call not compared with the DNA. TRBV21-1 is a documented pseudogene. The CDR3 extends over 20 amino acids. The CDR3 region is CASSKEYSQVPHLFNYGYTF. CDR3 bases: TGTGCCAGCAGCAAAGAATACTCACAGGTGCCCCACTTGTTTAACTATGGCTACACCTTC.

V gene TRBV9 combines with J gene TRBJ2-3, with 11 nucleotides matching TRBD2. CDR3 length: 16 amino acids. Germline trimming cut 2 bases from V and 4 bases from J; bases unmatched to any gene: 6. Germline V gives CDR1 SGDLS, CDR2 YYNGEE. Here the CDR3 reads CASSVSGRGHADTQYF. CDR3 coding DNA: TGTGCCAGCAGCGTTAGCGGGAGGGGTCATGCAGATACGCAGTATTTT.

The table lists this clone with a count of one. The V gene is TRBV19, the J gene TRBJ2-2; no reliable D call. CDR3 length: 13 amino acids. Germline loops: CDR1 LNHDA, CDR2 SQIVND (reference sequence). Trimming stripped 2 bases from V and 7 bases from J, with 8 bases between. CDR3 in amino acids: CASSIPPGGELFF. CDR3 DNA: TGTGCCAGTAGTATACCGCCGGGCGGGGAGCTGTTTTTT.

V is TRBV29-1 and J is TRBJ2-5; no clear D gene. This CDR3 is 14 amino acids long. Germline-derived CDR1 and CDR2 are SQVTM and ANQGSEA. Trimming shortened V by 4 bases and J by 4 bases, and 16 bases separated the two germline ends. In DNA form, the CDR3 reads TGCAGCGTTGCCCCTCGGTTAGCAAGAGAGACCCAGTACTTC. It is translated as CSVAPRLARETQYF.

The CDR3 loop is CASSSQGEKLFF. DNA of the CDR3: TGTGCCAGCAGCTCCCAGGGGGAAAAACTGTTTTTT. This chain joins TRBV9 and TRBJ1-4; possibly TRBD1 for D (6 bases). Trimming left V 4 bases short and J 8 bases short, with 9 bases between. The length of the CDR3 is 12 residues. Germline V gives CDR1 SGDLS, CDR2 YYNGEE. The full variable domain, its missing parts supplied by reference TRBV9 and TRBJ1-4, is DSGVTQTPKHLITATGQRVTLRCSPRSGDLSVYWYQQSLDQGLQFLIQYYNGEERAKGNILERFSAQQFPDLHSELNLSSLELGDSALYFCASSSQGEKLFFGSGTQLSVL.

The chain employs TRBV7-2 and TRBJ2-1, with TRBD2 matching 10 bases. The CDR3 consists of 15 residues. The germline CDR1 and CDR2 sequences are SGHTA and FQGNSA. V trimming: 0 bases; J trimming: 7 bases; junction bases outside the gene matches: 3. Written as DNA, the CDR3 is TGTGCCAGCAGCTTAGCGGGTAGCGGGAGGAATGAGCAGTTCTTC. It specifies CASSLAGSGRNEQFF.

In nucleotides, the CDR3 is TGCAGTGCTAGGAACAGCTACGAGCAGTACTTC. Encoded protein: CSARNSYEQYF. The chain has TRBV20-1 and TRBJ2-7, with D hard to call. V lost 3 bases to trimming and J lost 3 bases, with 6 bases between them. The CDR3 length is 11 residues. Germline values: CDR1 DFQATT, CDR2 SNEGSKA (reference sequence).

This chain connects TRBV6-1 to TRBJ1-2; TRBD1 might be the D (6 bases). Per the germline V gene, CDR1 is MNHNS and CDR2 is SASEGT. The CDR3 covers 14 residues. V gave up 0 bases and J gave up 5 bases, with 10 bases separating them. The CDR3 loop reads CASSEARTVYGYTF. The CDR3 DNA reads as TGTGCCAGCAGTGAAGCGCGGACAGTTTATGGCTACACCTTC.

In DNA form, the CDR3 reads TGCGCCAGCAGTTCACCCCCGGGACAGGGATCTAGAGGGGCCCCCTACGAGCAGTACTTC. It translates to CASSSPPGQGSRGAPYEQYF. This chain joins TRBV5-1 and TRBJ2-5; 9 nucleotides align to TRBD1. Gene TRBJ2-7 matches the end of the DNA better, so the J call may be wrong. Germline values: CDR1 SGHRS, CDR2 YFSETQ. This CDR3 contains 20 residues.

The chain carries TRBV5-1 and TRBJ1-5; D not resolved. The V and J ends lost 0 bases and 0 bases respectively, with 7 bases between them. The CDR3 contains 15 residues. Germline V gene data show CDR1 as SGHRS and CDR2 as YFSETQ. The DNA of the CDR3 is TGCGCCAGCAGCTTGGGGGCGGGTAGCAATCAGCCCCAGCATTTT. Translating it yields CASSLGAGSNQPQHF.

The chain has TRBV30 and TRBJ2-2; D may be TRBD2 (6 bases). V was trimmed by 8 bases and J by 7 bases, leaving 26 bases between them. The CDR3 sequence is 16 residues long. The germline V gene has CDR1 GTSNPN and CDR2 SVGIG (reference sequence). The CDR3: CAQKMVRRLGVGELFF. The CDR3 region has the DNA TGTGCCCAAAAGATGGTCCGGCGACTAGGGGTCGGGGAGCTGTTTTTT.

V and J are TRBV27 and TRBJ2-1; 7 nucleotides line up with TRBD1. CDR3 length: 14 amino acids. Unmatched junction bases numbered 6, after V lost 5 bases and J lost 5 bases. Germline values: CDR1 MNHEY, CDR2 SMNVEV (reference sequence). Here the CDR3 DNA reads TGTGCCAGCAGTCCTACGGGACAGCACAATGAGCAGTTCTTC. Protein sequence: CASSPTGQHNEQFF.

The chain recombines TRBV2 with TRBJ2-1; D unresolved. The CDR3 is 16 amino acids. V lost 0 bases and J lost 3, with 12 bases in between. In germline, CDR1 is SNHLY, CDR2 FYNNEI. The CDR3 DNA reads as TGTGCCAGCAGTGAAGCGCAAGATAGCTTCTACAATGAGCAGTTCTTC. Amino acid sequence: CASSEAQDSFYNEQFF.

V usage is TRBV5-4 and J usage is TRBJ1-2; 7 bases line up with TRBD1. After removal of 4 bases from V and 6 bases from J, the junction contained 12 bases not matched to a gene. Germline V gene lookup returns CDR1 SGHNT and CDR2 YYREEE (reference sequence). The length of the CDR3 is 15 residues. The CDR3 sequence: CASSAPGQSPHGYTF. In DNA, the CDR3 is TGTGCCAGCAGCGCACCGGGACAGTCTCCCCATGGCTACACCTTC.

This clone was seen just once. The chain is built from TRBV19 and TRBJ1-2; a possible D gene is TRBD1 (6 bases). The CDR3 extends over 14 amino acids. Trimming took 5 bases from V and 3 from J, leaving 13 bases between them. Germline-derived CDR1 and CDR2 are LNHDA and SQIVND (reference sequence). CDR3 protein: CASSPYREYYGYTF. In nucleotides, the CDR3 is TGTGCCAGTAGTCCCTACAGGGAGTACTATGGCTACACCTTC.